This TCR beta chain was captured by sequencing in a study of blood T cell repertoires in COVID-19. Study at large: Whether acute or convalescent, the COVID-19 samples came from the United States, Italy and Spain. From T cells, B-cell-depleted T cells, or PBMCs came the material, which was cDNA or gDNA.

Per the authors' pipeline: Estimates of nucleated cell counts were drawn from the amplification of reference gene primers. Assay: immunoSEQ multiplex PCR; the TCRdb copy retains only in-frame clones and omits some. That table gives V, J and clone size, and the DNA gave D and trimming. The sample contains over 130,000 clones, 65% to 90% of which appear only once. This CDR3 has 11 residues. Germline V gives CDR1 PRHDT, CDR2 FYEKMQ (reference sequence). V lost 5 bases and J 7 bases, leaving 9 bases between the germline ends. Sequencing was performed on peripheral blood. J is TRBJ2-7 and V is TRBV13, with D possibly being TRBD2 (6 bases). The source is a man between 65 and 85 years old with acute or convalescent COVID-19. The CDR3 sequence: CASSLLAEQYF. The CDR3 bases are TGTGCCAGCAGCCTCCTAGCGGAGCAGTACTTC.